These T cell receptor beta chains were read from a single sample in a study of beta chain features in type 1 diabetes. Assay: immunoSEQ multiplex PCR; the TCRdb copy retains only in-frame clones and omits some. This repertoire shows 15,000 to 17,000 clones, 40% to 55% found once; its top ten account for around 0.53%. The source material was stem cell memory CD4+ T cells from blood. All receptors derive from a woman aged 40 to 49 in good health. CDR3s include the opening cysteine and the closing phenylalanine or tryptophan. Each record gives: clone size, D gene, V gene, J gene, CDR3 protein, CDR3 DNA. A D gene is named only where the DNA matches it firmly. The listing skips clone size in some rows; elsewhere it reads once, few, many or a size class.

>-|-|TRBV7-2|TRBJ2-1
CASSPKRGYGEQFF
TGTGCCAGCAGCCCAAAGAGAGGGTACGGTGAGCAGTTCTTC
>-|TRBD1|TRBV2|TRBJ2-7
CASSDWTGDYEQYF
TGTGCCAGCAGTGACTGGACAGGGGACTACGAGCAGTACTTC
>-|-|TRBV6-1|TRBJ2-1
CASSPTGYNEQFF
TGTGCCAGCAGTCCCACAGGGTACAATGAGCAGTTCTTC
>few|TRBD1|TRBV27|TRBJ2-3
CASRDRAVGDTQYF
TGTGCCAGCAGGGACAGGGCCGTAGGGGATACGCAGTATTTT
>few|-|TRBV11-2|TRBJ2-3
CASRLLVSSTDTQYF
TGTGCCAGCAGGCTACTAGTCTCTAGCACAGATACGCAGTATTTT
>-|-|TRBV6-1|TRBJ2-3
CASSRGLAPDTQYF
TGTGCCAGCAGTCGGGGACTGGCCCCAGATACGCAGTATTTT
>few|-|TRBV19|TRBJ2-6
CASNGASGANVLTF
TGTGCCAGTAATGGGGCCTCTGGGGCCAACGTCCTGACTTTC
>-|TRBD1|TRBV29-1|TRBJ1-2
CSVRTGPWAGYTF
TGCAGCGTACGGACAGGACCCTGGGCTGGCTACACCTTC
>-|TRBD1|TRBV23-1|TRBJ1-2
CASSQSVTGEHGYTF
TGCGCCAGCAGTCAATCCGTGACAGGGGAGCATGGCTACACCTTC
>medium-sized|TRBD1|TRBV18|TRBJ2-4
CASSPLQGANWNIQYF
TGTGCCAGCTCACCGTTACAGGGGGCTAACTGGAACATTCAGTACTTC
>few|-|TRBV7-8|TRBJ1-3
CASSPPGRGPTGNTIYF
TGTGCCAGCAGCCCCCCGGGGCGGGGCCCGACCGGAAACACCATATATTTT
>few|-|TRBV6-6|TRBJ2-7
CASRKAAEQYF
TGTGCCAGCCGCAAGGCGGCCGAGCAGTACTTC
>-|-|TRBV6-6|TRBJ2-3
CASSNRVITDTQYF
TGTGCCAGCAGCAACAGGGTTATCACAGATACGCAGTATTTT
>few|TRBD1|TRBV7-9|TRBJ1-1
CASSPGQGWGTEAFF
TGTGCCAGCAGTCCGGGACAGGGATGGGGCACTGAAGCTTTCTTT
>-|TRBD1|TRBV4-1|TRBJ1-5
CASSQEDRVRSGSNQPQHF
TGCGCCAGCAGCCAAGAAGACAGGGTAAGGAGTGGGTCGAATCAGCCCCAGCATTTT
>-|TRBD1|TRBV18|TRBJ1-6
CASSPGQGGNSPLHF
TGTGCCAGCTCACCCGGACAGGGAGGAAATTCACCCCTCCACTTT
>-|TRBD1|TRBV10-1|TRBJ2-7
CASRRDRVGDEQYF
TGCGCCAGCAGGAGGGACAGGGTCGGCGACGAGCAGTACTTC
>-|TRBD1|TRBV16|TRBJ1-5
CASSRLTGGNQPQHF
TGTGCCAGCAGCCGACTAACAGGGGGCAATCAGCCCCAGCATTTT
>-|-|TRBV7-9|TRBJ2-7
CASSLLDSSYEQYF
TGTGCCAGCAGCTTATTGGACTCCAGTTACGAGCAGTACTTC
>few|-|TRBV7-2|TRBJ2-3
CASSLGPPAPTQGDTQYF
TGTGCCAGCAGCTTGGGGCCCCCGGCCCCTACTCAGGGAGATACGCAGTATTTT
>few|-|TRBV15|TRBJ2-2
CAYGRANTGELFF
TGTGCCTATGGCAGGGCGAACACCGGGGAGCTGTTTTTT
>-|TRBD2|TRBV5-4|TRBJ2-7
CASSRGGTIPSYEQYF
TGTGCCAGCAGCCGGGGGGGGACGATTCCCTCCTACGAGCAGTACTTC
>few|TRBD2|TRBV2|TRBJ2-3
CASSWKTSGSTDTQYF
TGTGCCAGCAGTTGGAAGACTAGCGGGAGCACAGATACGCAGTATTTT
>-|TRBD2|TRBV7-2|TRBJ2-3
CASSPSGGTDTQYF
TGTGCCAGCAGCCCCAGCGGGGGAACAGATACGCAGTATTTT
>-|-|TRBV7-6|TRBJ2-1
CASSLDQGAEQFF
TGTGCCAGCAGCTTAGATCAGGGTGCTGAGCAGTTCTTC
>-|-|TRBV5-1|TRBJ2-5
CASSFQGGGLVETQYF
TGCGCCAGCAGCTTCCAGGGGGGAGGCTTAGTAGAGACCCAGTACTTC
>-|-|TRBV6-1|TRBJ2-3
CASSELGARRDTQYF
TGTGCCAGCAGTGAATTGGGGGCCCGAAGAGATACGCAGTATTTT
>few|-|TRBV7-8|TRBJ1-2
CASSFRDTRDGYTF
TGTGCCAGCAGCTTTAGGGACACTCGGGATGGCTACACCTTC
>-|-|TRBV18|TRBJ1-4
CASSPDRQNEKLFF
TGTGCCAGCTCACCTGACAGGCAGAATGAAAAACTGTTTTTT
>-|-|TRBV20-1|TRBJ1-2
CSARGGGGYTF
TGCAGTGCTAGAGGGGGAGGTGGCTACACCTTC
>-|-|TRBV6-5|TRBJ2-2
CASSYSPDFGELFF
TGTGCCAGCAGTTACTCTCCGGACTTCGGGGAGCTGTTTTTT
>-|TRBD1|TRBV6-5|TRBJ2-3
CASSYLRQGEDTQYF
TGTGCCAGCAGTTACCTCCGACAGGGGGAGGATACGCAGTATTTT
>-|TRBD1|TRBV5-6|TRBJ2-7
CASSPDRVKSEQYF
TGTGCCAGCAGCCCTGACAGGGTCAAGAGCGAGCAGTACTTC
>few|-|TRBV5-1|TRBJ2-2
CASSLGTVSPNTGELFF
TGCGCCAGCAGCTTGGGGACAGTATCCCCGAACACCGGGGAGCTGTTTTTT
>-|-|TRBV7-8|TRBJ2-2
CASSLIRQRYNTGELFF
TGTGCCAGCAGCTTAATTCGCCAGCGCTACAACACCGGGGAGCTGTTTTTT